This T cell receptor beta chain comes out of a study of blood T cell repertoires in COVID-19. At the level of the study: PBMCs, B-cell-depleted T cells, or T cells were the source of the cDNA or gDNA that made up the material.

TCRdb keeps only in-frame clones here, not all; method: immunoSEQ multiplex PCR. The table shows some 290,000 clones, with nearly 90% occurring only once. Material for sequencing was peripheral blood. The sequence was obtained from a woman in her thirties with COVID-19, enrolled during active disease.

In DNA form, the CDR3 reads TGTGCCAGCAGCAGTCAACAGGGGATGAACACTGAAGCTTTCTTT. It specifies CASSSQQGMNTEAFF. The gene calls are TRBV7-8 and TRBJ1-1, with 7 bases matching TRBD1. The CDR3 contains 15 residues. V lost 5 bases, J lost 0 bases, and 6 bases stayed unmatched. Germline CDR1 is SGHVS and CDR2 is FQNEAQ. Complete variable domain (other parts from reference TRBV7-8 and TRBJ1-1): GAGVSQSPRYKVAKRGQDVALRCDPISGHVSLFWYQQALGQGPEFLTYFQNEAQLDKSGLPSDRFFAERPEGSVSTLKIQRTQQEDSAVYLCASSSQQGMNTEAFFGQGTRLTVV.